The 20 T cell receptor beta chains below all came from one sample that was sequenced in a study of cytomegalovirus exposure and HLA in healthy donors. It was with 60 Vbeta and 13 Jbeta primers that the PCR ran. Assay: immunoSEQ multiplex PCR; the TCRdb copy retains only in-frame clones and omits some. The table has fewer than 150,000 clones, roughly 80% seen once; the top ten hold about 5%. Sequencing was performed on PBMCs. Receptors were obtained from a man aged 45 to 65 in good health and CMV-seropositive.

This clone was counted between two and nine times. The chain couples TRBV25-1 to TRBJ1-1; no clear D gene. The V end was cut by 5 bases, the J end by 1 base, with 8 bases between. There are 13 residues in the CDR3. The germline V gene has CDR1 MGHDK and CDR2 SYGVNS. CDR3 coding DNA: TGTGCCAGCAGTTATAACTCGAACACTGAAGCTTTCTTT. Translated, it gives CASSYNSNTEAFF. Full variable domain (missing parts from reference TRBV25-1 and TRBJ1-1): EADIYQTPRYLVIGTGKKITLECSQTMGHDKMYWYQQDPGMELHLIHYSYGVNSTEKGDLSSESTVSRIRTEHFPLTLESARPSHTSQYLCASSYNSNTEAFFGQGTRLTVV.

Here the CDR3 reads CASGLRENSPLHF. DNA of the CDR3: TGTGCTAGTGGTTTGAGAGAAAATTCACCCCTCCACTTT. The gene calls are TRBV12-5 and TRBJ1-6; D is ambiguous. The ends were cut back, 2 bases at V and 7 bases at J, with 6 bases in the middle. Germline V gene data show CDR1 as LGHNT and CDR2 as FRNRAP. This CDR3 is built from 13 residues.

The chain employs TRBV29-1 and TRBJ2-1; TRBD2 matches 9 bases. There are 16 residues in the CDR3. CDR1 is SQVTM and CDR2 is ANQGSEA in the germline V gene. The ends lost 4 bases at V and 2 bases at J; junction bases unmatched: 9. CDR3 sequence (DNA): TGCAGCGTTGGAGGTAGCGGGAGCTTCGCCTACAATGAGCAGTTCTTC. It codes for CSVGGSGSFAYNEQFF.

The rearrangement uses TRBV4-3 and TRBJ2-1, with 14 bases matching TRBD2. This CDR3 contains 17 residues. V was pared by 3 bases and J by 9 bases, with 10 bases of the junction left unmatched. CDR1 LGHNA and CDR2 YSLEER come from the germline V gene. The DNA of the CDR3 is TGCGCCAGCAGCCATGAATCGGGACTAGCGGGAGAGAGTGAGCAGTTCTTC. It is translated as CASSHESGLAGESEQFF.

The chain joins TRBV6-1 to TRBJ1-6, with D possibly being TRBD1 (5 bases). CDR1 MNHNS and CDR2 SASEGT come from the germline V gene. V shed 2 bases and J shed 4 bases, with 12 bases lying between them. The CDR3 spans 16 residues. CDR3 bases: TGTGCCAGCAGTGAACTGTCAGGGAATTATAATTCACCCCTCCACTTT. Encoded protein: CASSELSGNYNSPLHF.

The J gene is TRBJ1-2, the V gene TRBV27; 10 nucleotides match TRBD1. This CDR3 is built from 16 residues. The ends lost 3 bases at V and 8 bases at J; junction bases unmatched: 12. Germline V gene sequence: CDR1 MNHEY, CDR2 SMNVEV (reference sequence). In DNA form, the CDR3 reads TGTGCCAGCAGTTTTCAACGGACCGGGACAGGGGCCGGCTACACCTTC. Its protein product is CASSFQRTGTGAGYTF.

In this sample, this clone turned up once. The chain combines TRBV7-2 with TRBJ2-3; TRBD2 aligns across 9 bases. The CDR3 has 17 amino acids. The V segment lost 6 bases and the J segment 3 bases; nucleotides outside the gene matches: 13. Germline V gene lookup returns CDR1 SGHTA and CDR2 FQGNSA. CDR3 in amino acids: CASRRPGTSHGTDTQYF. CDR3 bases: TGTGCCAGCAGACGCCCTGGGACTAGCCATGGGACAGATACGCAGTATTTT. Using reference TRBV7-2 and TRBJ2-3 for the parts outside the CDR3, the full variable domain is GAGVSQSPSNKVTEKGKDVELRCDPISGHTALYWYRQSLGQGLEFLIYFQGNSAPDKSGLPSDRFSAERTGGSVSTLTIQRTQQEDSAVYLCASRRPGTSHGTDTQYFGPGTRLTVL.

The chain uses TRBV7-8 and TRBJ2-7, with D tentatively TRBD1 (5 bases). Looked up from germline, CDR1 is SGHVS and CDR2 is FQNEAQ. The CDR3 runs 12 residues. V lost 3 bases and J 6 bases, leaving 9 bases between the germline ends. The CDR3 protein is CASSFSTGEQYF. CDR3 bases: TGTGCCAGCAGCTTCAGCACAGGCGAGCAGTACTTC.

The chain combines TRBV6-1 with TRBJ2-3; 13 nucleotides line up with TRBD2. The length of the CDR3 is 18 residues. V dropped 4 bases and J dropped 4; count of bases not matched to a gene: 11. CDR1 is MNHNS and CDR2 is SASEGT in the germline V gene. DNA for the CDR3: TGTGCCAGCAGTGGACTAGCGGGAGGAATACTCACCCCAGATACGCAGTATTTT. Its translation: CASSGLAGGILTPDTQYF.

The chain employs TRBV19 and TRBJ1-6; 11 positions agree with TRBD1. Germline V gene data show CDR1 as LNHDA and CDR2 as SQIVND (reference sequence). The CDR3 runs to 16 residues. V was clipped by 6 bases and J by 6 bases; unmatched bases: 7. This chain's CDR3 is CASSILGTGGNSPLHF. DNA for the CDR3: TGTGCCAGTAGCATTTTAGGGACAGGGGGTAATTCACCCCTCCACTTT.

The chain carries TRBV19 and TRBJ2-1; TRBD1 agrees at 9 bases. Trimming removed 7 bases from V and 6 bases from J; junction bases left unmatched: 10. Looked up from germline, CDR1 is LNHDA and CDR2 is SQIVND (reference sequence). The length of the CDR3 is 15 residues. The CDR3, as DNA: TGTGCCAGTACCGACGTGGACAGGGGTCGCAATGAGCAGTTCTTC. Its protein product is CASTDVDRGRNEQFF.

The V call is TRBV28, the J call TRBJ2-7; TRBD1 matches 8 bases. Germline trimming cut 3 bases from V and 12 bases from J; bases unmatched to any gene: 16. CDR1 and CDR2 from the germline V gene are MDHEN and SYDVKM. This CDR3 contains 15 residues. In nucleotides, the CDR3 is TGTGCCAGCAGTTTTAAGGGGAGCCTTCAGGGGGCAGGGTACTTC. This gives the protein CASSFKGSLQGAGYF. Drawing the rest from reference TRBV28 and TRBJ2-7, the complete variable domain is DVKVTQSSRYLVKRTGEKVFLECVQDMDHENMFWYRQDPGLGLRLIYFSYDVKMKEKGDIPEGYSVSREKKERFSLILESASTNQTSMYLCASSFKGSLQGAGYFGPGTRLTVT.

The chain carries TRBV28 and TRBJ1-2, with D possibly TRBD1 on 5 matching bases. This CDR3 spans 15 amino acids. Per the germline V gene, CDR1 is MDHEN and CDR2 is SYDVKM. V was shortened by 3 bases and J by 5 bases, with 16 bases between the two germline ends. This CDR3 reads CASSFESRGNYGYTF. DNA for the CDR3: TGTGCCAGCAGTTTCGAGAGTCGGGGGAATTATGGCTACACCTTC.

The CDR3 sequence is CASSLSTNSPLHF. The CDR3 DNA sequence: TGTGCCAGCAGCTTATCGACAAACTCACCCCTCCACTTT. The gene calls are TRBV7-2 and TRBJ1-6, with D unclear. With 2 bases removed from V and 10 bases from J, the gap between germline ends came to 9 bases. Germline values: CDR1 SGHTA, CDR2 FQGNSA. The length of the CDR3 is 13 residues. The full variable domain, with the rest looked up from reference TRBV7-2 and TRBJ1-6, is GAGVSQSPSNKVTEKGKDVELRCDPISGHTALYWYRQSLGQGLEFLIYFQGNSAPDKSGLPSDRFSAERTGGSVSTLTIQRTQQEDSAVYLCASSLSTNSPLHFGNGTRLTVT.

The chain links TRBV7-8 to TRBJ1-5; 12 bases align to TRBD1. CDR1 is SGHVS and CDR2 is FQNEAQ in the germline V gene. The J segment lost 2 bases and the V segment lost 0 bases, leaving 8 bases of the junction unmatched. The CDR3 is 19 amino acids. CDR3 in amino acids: CASSLARDRGRRGNQPQHF. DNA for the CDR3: TGTGCCAGCAGCTTAGCCCGGGACAGGGGGCGGAGAGGCAATCAGCCCCAGCATTTT.

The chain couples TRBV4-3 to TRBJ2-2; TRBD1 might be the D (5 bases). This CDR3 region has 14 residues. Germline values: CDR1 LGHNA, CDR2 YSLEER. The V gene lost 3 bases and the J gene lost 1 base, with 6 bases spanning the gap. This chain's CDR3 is CASSHGQNTGELFF. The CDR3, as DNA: TGCGCCAGCAGCCACGGACAGAACACCGGGGAGCTGTTTTTT.

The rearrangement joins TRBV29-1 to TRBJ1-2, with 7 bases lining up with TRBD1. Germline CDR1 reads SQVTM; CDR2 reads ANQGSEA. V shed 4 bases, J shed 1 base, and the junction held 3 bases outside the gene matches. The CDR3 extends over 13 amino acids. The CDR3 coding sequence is TGCAGCGTTGGGGACAGACTTAACTATGGCTACACCTTC. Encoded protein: CSVGDRLNYGYTF.

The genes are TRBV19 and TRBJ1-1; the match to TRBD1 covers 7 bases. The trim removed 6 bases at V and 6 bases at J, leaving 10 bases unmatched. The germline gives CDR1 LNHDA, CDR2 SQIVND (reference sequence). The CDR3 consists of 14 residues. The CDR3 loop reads CASSSTGVDAEAFF. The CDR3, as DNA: TGTGCCAGTAGCTCAACAGGGGTGGACGCTGAAGCTTTCTTT.

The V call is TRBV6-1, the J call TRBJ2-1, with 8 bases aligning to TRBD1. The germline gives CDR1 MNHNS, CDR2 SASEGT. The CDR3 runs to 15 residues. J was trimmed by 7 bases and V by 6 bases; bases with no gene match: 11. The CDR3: CASRSGGQAGNEQFF. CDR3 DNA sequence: TGTGCCAGCAGATCTGGGGGACAGGCGGGGAATGAGCAGTTCTTC.

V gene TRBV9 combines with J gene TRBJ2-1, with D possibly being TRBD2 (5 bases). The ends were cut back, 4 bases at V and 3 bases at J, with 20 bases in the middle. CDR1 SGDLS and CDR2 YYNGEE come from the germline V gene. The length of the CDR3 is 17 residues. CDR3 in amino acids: CASSPRILLAHYNEQFF. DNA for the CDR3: TGTGCCAGCAGCCCACGCATCCTTCTAGCCCACTACAATGAGCAGTTCTTC.